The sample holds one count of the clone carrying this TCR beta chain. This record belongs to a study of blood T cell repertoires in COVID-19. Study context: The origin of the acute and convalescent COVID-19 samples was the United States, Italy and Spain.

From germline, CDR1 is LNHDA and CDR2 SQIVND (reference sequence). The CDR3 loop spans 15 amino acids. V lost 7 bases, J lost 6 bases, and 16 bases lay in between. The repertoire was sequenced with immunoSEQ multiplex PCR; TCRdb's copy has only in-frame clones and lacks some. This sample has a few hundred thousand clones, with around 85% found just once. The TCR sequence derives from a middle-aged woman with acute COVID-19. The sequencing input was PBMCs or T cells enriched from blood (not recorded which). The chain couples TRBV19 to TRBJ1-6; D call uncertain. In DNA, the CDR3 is TGTGCCAGTACCCTGGGAAGGACTTCTAATTCACCCCTCCACTTT. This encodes CASTLGRTSNSPLHF.